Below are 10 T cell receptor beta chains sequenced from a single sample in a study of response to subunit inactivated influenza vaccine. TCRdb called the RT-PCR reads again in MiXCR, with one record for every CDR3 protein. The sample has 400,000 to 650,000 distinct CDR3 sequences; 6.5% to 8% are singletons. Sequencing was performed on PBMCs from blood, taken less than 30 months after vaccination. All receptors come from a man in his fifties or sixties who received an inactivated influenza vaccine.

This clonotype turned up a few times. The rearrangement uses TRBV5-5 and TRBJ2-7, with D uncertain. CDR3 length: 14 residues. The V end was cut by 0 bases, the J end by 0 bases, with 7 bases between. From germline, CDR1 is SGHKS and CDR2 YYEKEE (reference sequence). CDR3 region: CASSLAWSSYEQYF. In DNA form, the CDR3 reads TGTGCCAGCAGCTTGGCCTGGAGCTCCTACGAGCAGTACTTC.

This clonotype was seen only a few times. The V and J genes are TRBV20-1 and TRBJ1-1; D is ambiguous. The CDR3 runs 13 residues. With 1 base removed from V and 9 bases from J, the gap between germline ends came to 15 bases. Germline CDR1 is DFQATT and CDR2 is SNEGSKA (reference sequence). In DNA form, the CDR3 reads TGCAGTGCTAGAGGCGGGTCGGGATATAAAGCTTTCTTT. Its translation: CSARGGSGYKAFF.

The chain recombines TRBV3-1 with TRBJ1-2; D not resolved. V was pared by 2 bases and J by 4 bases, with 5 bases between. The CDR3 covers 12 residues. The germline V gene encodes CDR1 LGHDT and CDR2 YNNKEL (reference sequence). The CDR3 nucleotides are TGTGCCAGCAGCCAATACATCTATGGCTACACCTTC. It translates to CASSQYIYGYTF.

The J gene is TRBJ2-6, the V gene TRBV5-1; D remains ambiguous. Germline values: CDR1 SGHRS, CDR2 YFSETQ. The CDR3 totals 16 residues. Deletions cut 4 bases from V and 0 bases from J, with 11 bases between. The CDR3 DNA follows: TGCGCCAGCAGCCTAGAAAAGGCCTCTGGGGCCAACGTCCTGACTTTC. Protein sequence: CASSLEKASGANVLTF.

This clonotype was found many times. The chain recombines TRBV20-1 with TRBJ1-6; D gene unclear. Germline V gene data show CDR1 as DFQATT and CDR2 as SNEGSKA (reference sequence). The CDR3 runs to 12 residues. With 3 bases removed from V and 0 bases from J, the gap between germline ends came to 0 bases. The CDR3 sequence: CSASSYNSPLHF. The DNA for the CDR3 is TGCAGTGCTAGCTCCTATAATTCACCCCTCCACTTT.

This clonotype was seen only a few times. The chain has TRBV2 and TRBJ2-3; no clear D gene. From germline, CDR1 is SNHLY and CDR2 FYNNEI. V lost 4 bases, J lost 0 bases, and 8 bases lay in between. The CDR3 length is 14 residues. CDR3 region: CASSGRGSTDTQYF. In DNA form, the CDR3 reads TGTGCCAGCAGTGGTCGTGGAAGCACAGATACGCAGTATTTT.

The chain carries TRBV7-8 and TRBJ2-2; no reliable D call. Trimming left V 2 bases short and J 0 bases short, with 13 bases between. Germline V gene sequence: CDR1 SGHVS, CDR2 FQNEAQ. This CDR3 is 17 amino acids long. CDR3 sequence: CASSLSRVSANTGELFF. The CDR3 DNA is TGTGCCAGCAGCTTATCTCGCGTCTCCGCGAACACCGGGGAGCTGTTTTTT.

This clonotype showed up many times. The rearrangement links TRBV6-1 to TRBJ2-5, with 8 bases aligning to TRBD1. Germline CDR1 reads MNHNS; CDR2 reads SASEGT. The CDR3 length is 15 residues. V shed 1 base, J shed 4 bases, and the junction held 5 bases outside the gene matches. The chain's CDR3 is CASSEGTGMRETQYF. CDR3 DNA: TGTGCCAGCAGTGAAGGGACAGGGATGCGAGAGACCCAGTACTTC.

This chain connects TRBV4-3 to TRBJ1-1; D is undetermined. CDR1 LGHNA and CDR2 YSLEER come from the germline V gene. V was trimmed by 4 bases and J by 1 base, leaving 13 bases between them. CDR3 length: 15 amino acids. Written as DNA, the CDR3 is TGCGCCAGCAGCCCCCATGTCTTACAGAACACTGAAGCTTTCTTT. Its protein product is CASSPHVLQNTEAFF.

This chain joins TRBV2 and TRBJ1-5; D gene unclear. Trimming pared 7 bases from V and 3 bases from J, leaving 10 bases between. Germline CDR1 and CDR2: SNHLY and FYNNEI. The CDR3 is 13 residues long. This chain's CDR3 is CASTAENNQPQHF. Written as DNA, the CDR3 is TGTGCCAGCACCGCAGAAAACAATCAGCCCCAGCATTTT. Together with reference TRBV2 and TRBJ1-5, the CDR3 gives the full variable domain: EPEVTQTPSHQVTQMGQEVILRCVPISNHLYFYWYRQILGQKVEFLVSFYNNEISEKSEIFDDQFSVERPDGSNFTLKIRSTKLEDSAMYFCASTAENNQPQHFGDGTRLSIL.